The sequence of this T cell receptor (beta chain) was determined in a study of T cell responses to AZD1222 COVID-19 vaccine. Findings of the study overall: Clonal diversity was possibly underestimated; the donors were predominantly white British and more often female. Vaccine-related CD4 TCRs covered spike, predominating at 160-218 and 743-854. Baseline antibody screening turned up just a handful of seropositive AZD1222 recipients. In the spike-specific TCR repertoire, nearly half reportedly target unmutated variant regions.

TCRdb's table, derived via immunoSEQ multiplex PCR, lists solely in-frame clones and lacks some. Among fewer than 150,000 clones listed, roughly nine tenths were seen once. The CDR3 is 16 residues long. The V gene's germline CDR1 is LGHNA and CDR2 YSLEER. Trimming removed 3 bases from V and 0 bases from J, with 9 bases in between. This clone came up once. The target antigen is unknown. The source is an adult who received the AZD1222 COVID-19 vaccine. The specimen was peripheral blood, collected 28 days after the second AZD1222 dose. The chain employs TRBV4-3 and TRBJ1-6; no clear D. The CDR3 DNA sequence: TGCGCCAGCAGCCATGGCAGTCTCTCCTATAATTCACCCCTCCACTTT. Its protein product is CASSHGSLSYNSPLHF.